These 15 T cell receptor beta chains were all obtained from the same sample, sequenced in a study of T cell responses to AZD1222 COVID-19 vaccine. The repertoire was sequenced with immunoSEQ multiplex PCR; TCRdb's copy has only in-frame clones and lacks some. The sample holds 55,000 to 90,000 clones; roughly 84% are singletons and the top ten take 8% to 10%. The sequenced sample was peripheral blood, obtained on day 0 of AZD1222 vaccination. These receptors all come from an adult in good health.

This chain joins TRBV7-9 and TRBJ2-7, with D maybe TRBD2 (5 bases). In germline, CDR1 is SEHNR, CDR2 FQNEAQ (reference sequence). V dropped 5 bases and J dropped 1 base, with 15 bases sitting between them. The CDR3 covers 15 residues. The DNA for the CDR3 is TGTGCCAGCAGCCGAGGGTCGCCTAGGTCCTACGAGCAGTACTTC. Translation gives CASSRGSPRSYEQYF.

A single count supports this clone. The chain couples TRBV16 to TRBJ1-1; D remains ambiguous. Germline CDR1 KGHSY, CDR2 FQNENV. V dropped 1 base and J dropped 0 bases, with 9 bases sitting between them. The CDR3 length is 15 residues. CDR3 region: CASSQLGRMNTEAFF. The DNA of the CDR3 is TGTGCCAGCAGCCAATTGGGGAGGATGAACACTGAAGCTTTCTTT.

The chain links TRBV4-1 to TRBJ1-2; D possibly corresponds to TRBD1 (6 bases). Germline CDR1 MGHRA, CDR2 YSYEKL. V lost 1 base and J 4 bases, leaving 10 bases between the germline ends. This CDR3 spans 14 amino acids. The DNA of the CDR3 is TGCGCCAGCAGCCAAGTACAGGGTGGCTATGGCTACACCTTC. Translating gives CASSQVQGGYGYTF.

The chain is built from TRBV9 and TRBJ2-1, with 12 bases fitting TRBD1. Germline loops: CDR1 SGDLS, CDR2 YYNGEE. The V gene end was trimmed by 2 bases and the J gene end by 4 bases; junction bases not matched to a gene: 1. This CDR3 spans 15 amino acids. The CDR3 nucleotides are TGTGCCAGCAGCGTGGGACAGGGGGCTTACAATGAGCAGTTCTTC. Its translation is CASSVGQGAYNEQFF.

The V call is TRBV7-2, the J call TRBJ1-5, with D perhaps TRBD1 (5 bases). Germline assignment: CDR1 SGHTA and CDR2 FQGNSA. CDR3 length equals 16 residues. Trimming removed 0 bases at V and 0 bases at J, with 9 bases between. CDR3 protein: CASSLAGLYSNQPQHF. The DNA for the CDR3 is TGTGCCAGCAGCTTAGCGGGACTCTATAGCAATCAGCCCCAGCATTTT. The variable domain in full, with the rest retrieved from reference TRBV7-2 and TRBJ1-5, is GAGVSQSPSNKVTEKGKDVELRCDPISGHTALYWYRQSLGQGLEFLIYFQGNSAPDKSGLPSDRFSAERTGGSVSTLTIQRTQQEDSAVYLCASSLAGLYSNQPQHFGDGTRLSIL.

This chain links TRBV18 with TRBJ1-2; no reliable D call. Trimming took 5 bases from V and 2 from J, leaving 3 bases between them. The CDR3 is made up of 11 amino acids. CDR1 and CDR2 (germline): KGHSH, LQKENI. The CDR3 DNA reads as TGTGCCAGCTCAGCCAACTATGGCTACACCTTC. Translation gives CASSANYGYTF.

The V call is TRBV11-3, the J call TRBJ2-7, with D possibly being TRBD2 (5 bases). CDR1 SGHNT and CDR2 YENEEA come from the germline V gene. CDR3 length equals 13 residues. V was shortened by 5 bases and J by 3 bases, with 11 bases between the two germline ends. The CDR3 sequence: CASSAGPFYEQYF. CDR3 DNA: TGTGCCAGCAGCGCGGGCCCGTTCTACGAGCAGTACTTC.

The CDR3 here is CAISESVAGTGRYTF. CDR3 bases: TGTGCCATCAGTGAGTCAGTCGCAGGGACGGGGCGCTACACCTTC. The chain has TRBV10-3 and TRBJ1-2, with D possibly TRBD1 on 5 matching bases. Germline CDR1 reads ENHRY; CDR2 reads SYGVKD. Trimming cost V 0 bases and J 9 bases, with 17 bases left between them. The CDR3 spans 15 residues.

This chain links TRBV18 with TRBJ1-1; the D gene is possibly TRBD1 (6 bases). Trimming took off 2 bases at V and 3 bases at J, with 13 bases between the two ends. Germline V gene sequence: CDR1 KGHSH, CDR2 LQKENI. The length of the CDR3 is 15 residues. The CDR3 nucleotides are TGTGCCAGCTCACCATTTCAGGGGTTCGACACTGAAGCTTTCTTT. As protein: CASSPFQGFDTEAFF.

The genes are TRBV19 and TRBJ1-4; tentative D call: TRBD1 (5 bases). The CDR3 runs to 14 residues. V was cut by 4 bases and J by 8 bases, with 14 bases left in between. CDR1 LNHDA and CDR2 SQIVND come from the germline V gene (reference sequence). Here the CDR3 DNA reads TGTGCCAGTAGTAAGGGGTACAGTTTCGAAAAACTGTTTTTT. The encoded protein is CASSKGYSFEKLFF.

The V gene is TRBV11-1, the J gene TRBJ1-6, with a weak D call TRBD1 (6 bases). Between the trimmed V and J ends, which lost 4 bases and 15 bases, there was a span of 22 bases. The length of the CDR3 is 15 residues. Per germline, CDR1 SGHAT and CDR2 FQDESV (reference sequence). This CDR3 is CASSSKEGHLEGLHF. Here the CDR3 DNA reads TGTGCCAGCAGCTCTAAGGAGGGACACCTTGAGGGCCTCCACTTT.

The chain employs TRBV28 and TRBJ1-6; 8 positions match TRBD1. V was pared by 7 bases and J by 7 bases, with 9 bases of the junction left unmatched. CDR1 and CDR2 from the germline V gene are MDHEN and SYDVKM. The CDR3 extends over 15 amino acids. CDR3 DNA sequence: TGTGCCAGCAACCCGGGACAGGCTATAAATTCACCCCTCCACTTT. Translating gives CASNPGQAINSPLHF.

J is TRBJ1-5 and V is TRBV6-6; 10 bases align to TRBD1. V gave up 7 bases and J gave up 2 bases; unmatched junction bases: 5. CDR3 length equals 15 residues. Germline CDR1 MNHNY, CDR2 SVGAGI (reference sequence). The CDR3 protein is CASTGQGGGNQPQHF. CDR3 DNA: TGTGCCAGCACCGGACAGGGGGGTGGCAATCAGCCCCAGCATTTT.

The chain links TRBV10-1 to TRBJ2-7, with D possibly being TRBD1 (6 bases). The V and J ends lost 5 bases and 4 bases respectively, with 12 bases between them. The germline V gene has CDR1 WNHNN and CDR2 SYGVQD (reference sequence). The CDR3 spans 13 residues. The CDR3 protein is CASSPGASYEQYF. Here the CDR3 DNA reads TGCGCCAGCAGTCCAGGGGCCTCTTACGAGCAGTACTTC.

This clone was picked up one time. This chain links TRBV24-1 with TRBJ1-4; no firm D call. Trimming removed 4 bases from V and 5 bases from J, with 31 bases in between. Germline V lookup: CDR1 KGHDR, CDR2 SFDVKD. CDR3 length: 21 residues. DNA of the CDR3: TGTGCCACCAGTGACCTCGGGTCGACAATTGACCAGGTATATCAAAATGAAAAACTGTTTTTT. Protein sequence: CATSDLGSTIDQVYQNEKLFF.